A selection of T cell receptor beta chains follows, all from one sample in a study of T cell changes during pregnancy in multiple sclerosis. The table came from immunoSEQ multiplex PCR; TCRdb's copy has only in-frame clones and leaves some out. The sample shows more than 55,000 clones, 85% to 95% of them seen only once. Here the sequenced sample was peripheral blood, taken in the third trimester of pregnancy. The origin of the receptors is a female donor with multiple sclerosis, enrolled in a pregnancy study. CDR3s include the opening cysteine and the closing phenylalanine or tryptophan. The order of the fields is CDR3 protein, CDR3 DNA, D gene, clone size, J gene, V gene. A D gene is named only where the DNA matches it firmly. Not all rows give a size; the values are once, few, many and, for expanded clones, a class.

CDR3 protein: CASSDSIRGQNNEQFF
CDR3 DNA: TGTGCCAGCAGTGACTCGATTAGAGGCCAAAACAATGAGCAGTTCTTC
D gene: .
clone size: once
J gene: TRBJ2-1
V gene: TRBV6-4

CDR3 protein: CAISESLGTSGRGEQYF
CDR3 DNA: TGTGCCATCAGTGAGTCCCTGGGGACTAGCGGGAGAGGCGAGCAGTACTTC
D gene: TRBD2
clone size: .
J gene: TRBJ2-7
V gene: TRBV10-3

CDR3 protein: CASSRNRGGRNEQFF
CDR3 DNA: TGCGCCAGCAGCCGAAACAGGGGGGGGCGGAATGAGCAGTTCTTC
D gene: .
clone size: .
J gene: TRBJ2-1
V gene: TRBV4-1

CDR3 protein: CASSQEIGGTGRAKNIQYF
CDR3 DNA: TGTGCCAGCAGCCAAGAGATCGGCGGAACAGGGAGAGCCAAAAACATTCAGTACTTC
D gene: .
clone size: .
J gene: TRBJ2-4
V gene: TRBV14

CDR3 protein: CASRDRFTDTQYF
CDR3 DNA: TGTGCCAGTAGGGACAGGTTCACAGATACGCAGTATTTT
D gene: TRBD1
clone size: .
J gene: TRBJ2-3
V gene: TRBV19

CDR3 protein: CAWSVGRLPSGQYF
CDR3 DNA: TGTGCCTGGAGTGTAGGCAGGCTTCCTTCAGGGCAGTACTTC
D gene: .
clone size: .
J gene: TRBJ2-7
V gene: TRBV30

CDR3 protein: CASSKETGQSKLAKNIQYF
CDR3 DNA: TGTGCCAGTAGTAAGGAGACAGGACAGAGTAAACTAGCCAAAAACATTCAGTACTTC
D gene: .
clone size: once
J gene: TRBJ2-4
V gene: TRBV19

CDR3 protein: CASSRHSNFQETQYF
CDR3 DNA: TGTGCCAGTAGTAGGCACAGCAACTTCCAAGAGACCCAGTACTTC
D gene: .
clone size: .
J gene: TRBJ2-5
V gene: TRBV19

CDR3 protein: CASSVGGLAKNIQYF
CDR3 DNA: TGTGCCAGCAGCGTAGGAGGACTAGCCAAAAACATTCAGTACTTC
D gene: .
clone size: few
J gene: TRBJ2-4
V gene: TRBV9

CDR3 protein: CASSYSGTGSYEQYF
CDR3 DNA: TGTGCCAGCAGTTACTCTGGGACAGGCTCCTACGAGCAGTACTTC
D gene: TRBD1
clone size: .
J gene: TRBJ2-7
V gene: TRBV6-5

CDR3 protein: CASRGTSGTYEQYF
CDR3 DNA: TGTGCCAGCAGGGGGACTAGCGGGACCTACGAGCAGTACTTC
D gene: TRBD2
clone size: .
J gene: TRBJ2-7
V gene: TRBV27

CDR3 protein: CASSHLADYYEQYF
CDR3 DNA: TGCGCCAGCAGCCATCTAGCGGACTACTACGAGCAGTACTTC
D gene: TRBD2
clone size: .
J gene: TRBJ2-7
V gene: TRBV4-1

CDR3 protein: CASSFGTFSNQPQHF
CDR3 DNA: TGTGCCAGCAGCTTCGGGACTTTTAGCAATCAGCCCCAGCATTTT
D gene: .
clone size: .
J gene: TRBJ1-5
V gene: TRBV7-9

CDR3 protein: CASSVGLRADTQYF
CDR3 DNA: TGTGCCAGCAGCGTAGGTCTCAGGGCAGATACGCAGTATTTT
D gene: .
clone size: .
J gene: TRBJ2-3
V gene: TRBV9

CDR3 protein: CASSLLGRASGYEQYF
CDR3 DNA: TGTGCCAGCAGTTTACTTGGGAGGGCCAGCGGGTACGAGCAGTACTTC
D gene: TRBD2
clone size: .
J gene: TRBJ2-7
V gene: TRBV28

CDR3 protein: CASSRGTDQPQHF
CDR3 DNA: TGTGCCAGCAGCCGAGGGACAGATCAGCCCCAGCATTTT
D gene: TRBD1
clone size: .
J gene: TRBJ1-5
V gene: TRBV5-4

CDR3 protein: CASSERGNTEAFF
CDR3 DNA: TGTGCCAGCAGTGAACGGGGGAACACTGAAGCTTTCTTT
D gene: .
clone size: once
J gene: TRBJ1-1
V gene: TRBV6-1

CDR3 protein: CASRFRETEAFF
CDR3 DNA: TGTGCCAGCAGATTTAGGGAGACTGAAGCTTTCTTT
D gene: .
clone size: few
J gene: TRBJ1-1
V gene: TRBV25-1

CDR3 protein: CASSSGQGSQETQYF
CDR3 DNA: TGTGCCAGCAGCTCGGGACAGGGTTCCCAAGAGACCCAGTACTTC
D gene: TRBD1
clone size: .
J gene: TRBJ2-5
V gene: TRBV5-4

CDR3 protein: CASTPGQQSYGYTF
CDR3 DNA: TGTGCCAGCACTCCGGGACAGCAATCCTATGGCTACACCTTC
D gene: TRBD1
clone size: .
J gene: TRBJ1-2
V gene: TRBV2

CDR3 protein: CASSLPSGRSRGELFF
CDR3 DNA: TGTGCCAGCAGCTTGCCCAGCGGGAGATCAAGAGGGGAGCTGTTTTTT
D gene: TRBD2
clone size: .
J gene: TRBJ2-2
V gene: TRBV5-4

CDR3 protein: CASRGTQGANEKLFF
CDR3 DNA: TGTGCCAGCAGAGGTACTCAGGGGGCTAATGAAAAACTGTTTTTT
D gene: TRBD1
clone size: few
J gene: TRBJ1-4
V gene: TRBV2

CDR3 protein: CSATTRGPQHF
CDR3 DNA: TGCAGTGCTACTACCCGGGGGCCCCAGCATTTT
D gene: .
clone size: few
J gene: TRBJ1-5
V gene: TRBV20-1

CDR3 protein: CAWSARDKFLLAQHF
CDR3 DNA: TGTGCCTGGAGTGCCCGGGACAAGTTTTTGTTAGCCCAGCATTTT
D gene: .
clone size: .
J gene: TRBJ1-5
V gene: TRBV30

CDR3 protein: CASSSSANYGYTF
CDR3 DNA: TGTGCCAGCAGTTCGAGCGCTAACTATGGCTACACCTTC
D gene: .
clone size: .
J gene: TRBJ1-2
V gene: TRBV11-2

CDR3 protein: CASGRTGSTSGNTIYF
CDR3 DNA: TGTGCTAGTGGTCGGACAGGGTCTACCTCTGGAAACACCATATATTTT
D gene: TRBD1
clone size: .
J gene: TRBJ1-3
V gene: TRBV12-5

CDR3 protein: CASSLEGSRTEAFF
CDR3 DNA: TGCGCCAGCAGCTTGGAGGGGTCTAGGACTGAAGCTTTCTTT
D gene: .
clone size: .
J gene: TRBJ1-1
V gene: TRBV5-1